This TCR beta chain was found in a study of T-cell reconstitution after alpha-beta-depleted transplantation in children. The CDR3 has 16 amino acids. The V segment lost 7 bases and the J segment 2 bases; nucleotides outside the gene matches: 12. The germline V gene has CDR1 MDHEN and CDR2 SYDVKM. TCRbeta library construction was performed incorporating unique molecular identifiers. One entry per CDR3 protein results from TCRdb running MiXCR on the PCR reads. Of around 400,000 distinct CDR3 sequences detected, roughly 21% appear once; the ten largest clones hold 3.8%. This clonotype was counted between two and nine times.

This sequence joins TRBV28 and TRBJ2-7; 9 nucleotides align to TRBD1. This receptor was taken from a human donor who donated a stem cell graft to a child with acute myeloid leukemia. This specimen consisted of PBMCs from the stem cell graft donor, obtained from the stem cell graft. CDR3 protein: CASIPPGDREAYEQYF. The CDR3 DNA sequence: TGTGCCAGCATCCCTCCGGGGGACAGGGAAGCCTACGAGCAGTACTTC. The full variable domain, completed using reference TRBV28 and TRBJ2-7, is DVKVTQSSRYLVKRTGEKVFLECVQDMDHENMFWYRQDPGLGLRLIYFSYDVKMKEKGDIPEGYSVSREKKERFSLILESASTNQTSMYLCASIPPGDREAYEQYFGPGTRLTVT.